Sequencing of this T cell receptor (beta chain) was carried out in a study of spatial heterogeneity in lung cancer. Study details: Donors were about 70 untreated early-stage non-small cell lung cancer patients. Alpha-chain sequences were consistently detected in smaller numbers than beta-chain sequences.

Time point in this sample: blood at routine non-recurrence follow-up after resection. Frozen PBMC, nontumor lung or tumor provided whole RNA, which was sequenced unsorted. Trimming pared 4 bases from V and 2 bases from J, leaving 18 bases between. This CDR3 contains 16 residues. Germline V gene lookup returns CDR1 SGHKS and CDR2 YYEKEE (reference sequence). General study findings and limits: More often at tumor resection than at routine follow-up, ubiquitous expanded tumor TCRs were detected in the blood.

TCRdb ran MiXCR on the 5' RACE reads and lists one entry per CDR3 protein. The repertoire consists of about 120,000 distinct CDR3 sequences, with roughly an eighth occurring once and the leading ten covering approximately 16%. This clonotype was picked up a small number of times. Its antigen is unknown. The sequenced sample was PBMCs, obtained at follow-up. The J gene is TRBJ2-5, the V gene TRBV5-5; D is ambiguous. The clonotype was recovered from a male donor with early-stage non-small cell lung cancer. CDR3 amino acids: CASSTNPRAEQETQYF. The DNA of the CDR3 is TGTGCCAGCAGCACTAACCCTCGGGCCGAACAAGAGACCCAGTACTTC.